Included here is one T cell receptor beta chain sequence, with context. Its antigen is unknown. Amplification of TCR beta CDR3 regions was performed using RNA transcripts as template. The TCR CDR3 first-round RT-PCR relied on the HTBI primer set. TCRdb re-called the multiplex PCR reads through MiXCR, storing one row per CDR3 protein. The table lists a few hundred thousand distinct CDR3 sequences, roughly 19% of them singletons. V gave up 5 bases and J gave up 4 bases; unmatched junction bases: 8. The CDR3 has 14 residues. Looked up from germline, CDR1 is MNHEY and CDR2 is SMNVEV (reference sequence). These data come from a study of T cells in Graves' hyperthyroidism and ophthalmopathy. Findings of the study overall: From stable hyperthyroidism, ophthalmopathy was separated by a 13 V-J model.

The gene calls are TRBV27 and TRBJ2-7; the match to TRBD1 covers 7 bases. The clonotype originates from a man aged 45 to 65 with Graves' ophthalmopathy. Sequencing used blood. CDR3 region: CASSPEGTVYEQYF. The CDR3 DNA reads TGTGCCAGCAGTCCCGAAGGGACAGTTTACGAGCAGTACTTC.